This paragraph reports one T cell receptor beta chain. The antigen it recognizes is unknown. Base qualities are not at hand, and no much larger clone is one base apart. The sample's treatment or condition label, decoded: randomized to nivolumab then ipilimumab (arm A) or the reverse (arm B). None of the patients in the trial had previously been given DNA-damaging chemotherapy. Samples were obtained from patients with melanoma enrolled in CheckMate 064, a randomized, open-label phase II trial of sequential checkpoint blockade. Tumor TCR sequencing used genomic DNA from formalin-fixed paraffin-embedded (FFPE) tissue samples. TCRbeta CDR3 regions were immunosequenced from genomic DNA with the immunoSEQ Assay. Before high-throughput sequencing, the genomic DNA was amplified using bias-controlled multiplex PCR. On the study's bioinformatics: To quantify the absolute abundance of each unique TCRbeta CDR3 region, the sequences were collapsed and filtered. Clonality was defined as 1 minus Pielou's evenness and was calculated using productive rearrangements only. Tumor T-cell fraction was calculated by normalizing TCRbeta template counts to the amount of usable DNA, which was estimated from several housekeeping genes. A previously published method was used to identify clones whose frequencies were significantly greater in on-treatment samples than in baseline samples. Drawn from immuneACCESS, this table holds only the in-frame rearrangements with V and J called that TCRdb kept. Clones are partly lost; checked studies trace under half to an unresolved V gene and leave the rest unexplained. That table supplies the V and J calls and clone size; D and trimming were determined from the DNA. The sample table lists 20,000 to 25,000 clones, around 25% of them with a count of one. The ten most abundant clones make up roughly 7% of the sample.

The sample belongs to a study of sequential checkpoint blockade in melanoma (dated by TCRdb to between 2018 and 2021). In terms of the full investigation: Using 1:1 randomization, the trial assigned patients either to first-line nivolumab followed by ipilimumab (arm A) or to ipilimumab followed by nivolumab (arm B). Maintenance nivolumab came after each of the two trial sequences. In around 81% of the matched pre- and post-treatment tumor biopsy pairs, both biopsies came from the same lesion. More than 20 patients had matched tumor biopsies taken before treatment and at week 13, after single-agent nivolumab (arm A) or ipilimumab (arm B). DNA from over 80 pretreatment melanoma tumor samples was subjected to TCRbeta immunosequencing.

Inclusive of the bounding cysteine and phenylalanine, the CDR3 is 17 residues long. The sequence is cut down to CDR3 DNA, 51 bases in frame from base 1. CDR1 and CDR2, per the germline V gene, are SGHNT and YENEEA. The junction carries 14 bases between V and J, which are trimmed by 2 bases and 1 base respectively. Overall study results and their limits: Validation of the response-prediction model combining TCR metrics and mutation burden is needed in larger, independent patient cohorts. Within-arm analyses of tumor T-cell fraction were constrained by small sample sizes and reduced statistical power. PD-L1 staining and CD8+ T-cell counts correlated with tumor T-cell fraction and clonality, whereas mutational load did not. In the nivolumab-first arm (arm A), pretreatment tumor TIL clonality was associated with response (P = .04). Achieving clinical benefit was about 30 times more likely for patients whose tumor T-cell fraction and clonality increased by week 13.

The receptor was isolated from a human donor with melanoma. The sample in question was tumor tissue (inferred from file names), obtained from a patient given nivolumab and ipilimumab in sequence. The chain was built from TRBV11-3 and TRBJ2-2; the D gene cannot be resolved beyond TRBD1 or TRBD2, each matching 5 bases. The CDR3 sequence is CASSLPLGTKNTGELFF. The DNA sequence is as follows: TGTGCCAGCAGCTTACCTCTTGGGACCAAGAACACCGGGGAGCTGTTTTTT. The full variable domain, with segments outside the CDR3 supplied by the reference TRBV11-3 and TRBJ2-2 proteins, appears as EAGVVQSPRYKIIEKKQPVAFWCNPISGHNTLYWYLQNLGQGPELLIRYENEEAVDDSQLPKDRFSAERLKGVDSTLKIQPAELGDSAVYLCASSLPLGTKNTGELFFGEGSRLTVL.